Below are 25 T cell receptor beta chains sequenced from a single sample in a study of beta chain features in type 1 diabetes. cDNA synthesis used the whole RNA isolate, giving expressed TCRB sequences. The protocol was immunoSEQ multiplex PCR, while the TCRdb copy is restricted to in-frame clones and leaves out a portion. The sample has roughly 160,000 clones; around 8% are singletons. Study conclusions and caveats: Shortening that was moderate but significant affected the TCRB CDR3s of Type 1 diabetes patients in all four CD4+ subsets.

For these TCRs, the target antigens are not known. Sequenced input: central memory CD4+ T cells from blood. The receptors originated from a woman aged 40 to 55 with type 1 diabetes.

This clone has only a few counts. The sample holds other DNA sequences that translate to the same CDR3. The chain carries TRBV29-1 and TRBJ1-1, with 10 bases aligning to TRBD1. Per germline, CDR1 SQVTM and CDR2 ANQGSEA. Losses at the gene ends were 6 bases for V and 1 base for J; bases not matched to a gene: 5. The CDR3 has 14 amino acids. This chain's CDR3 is CSVGQGGANTEAFF. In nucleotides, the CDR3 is TGCAGCGTAGGACAGGGGGGAGCGAACACTGAAGCTTTCTTT.

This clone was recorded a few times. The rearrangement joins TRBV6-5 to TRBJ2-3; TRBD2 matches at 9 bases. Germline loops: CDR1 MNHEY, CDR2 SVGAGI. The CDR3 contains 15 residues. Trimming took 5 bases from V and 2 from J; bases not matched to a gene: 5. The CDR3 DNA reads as TGTGCCAGCAGTACTAGCGGGCCTACCACAGATACGCAGTATTTT. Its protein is CASSTSGPTTDTQYF.

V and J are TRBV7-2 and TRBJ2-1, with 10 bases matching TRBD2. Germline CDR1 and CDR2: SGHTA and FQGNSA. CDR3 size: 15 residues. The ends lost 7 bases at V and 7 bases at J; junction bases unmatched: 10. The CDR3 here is CASTFTTSGVNEQFF. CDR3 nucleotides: TGTGCCAGCACCTTCACCACTAGCGGGGTTAATGAGCAGTTCTTC.

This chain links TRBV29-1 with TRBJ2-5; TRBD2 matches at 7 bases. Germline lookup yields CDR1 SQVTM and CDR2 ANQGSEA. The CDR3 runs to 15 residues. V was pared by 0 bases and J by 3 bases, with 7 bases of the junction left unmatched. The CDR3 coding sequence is TGCAGCGTTGAAGATCCCCGCGCGGGAGAAGAGACCCAGTACTTC. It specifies CSVEDPRAGEETQYF.

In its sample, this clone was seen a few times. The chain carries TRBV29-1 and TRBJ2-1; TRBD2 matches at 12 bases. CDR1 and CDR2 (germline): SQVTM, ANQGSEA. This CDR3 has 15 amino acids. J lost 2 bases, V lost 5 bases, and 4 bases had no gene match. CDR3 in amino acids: CSVTRTSGAYNEQFF. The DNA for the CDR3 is TGCAGCGTTACCAGGACTAGCGGGGCCTACAATGAGCAGTTCTTC.

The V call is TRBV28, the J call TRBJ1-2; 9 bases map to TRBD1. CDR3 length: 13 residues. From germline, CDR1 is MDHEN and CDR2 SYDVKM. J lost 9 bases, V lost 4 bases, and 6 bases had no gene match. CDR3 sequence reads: CASSSGQGKRYTF. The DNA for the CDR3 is TGTGCCAGCAGTTCCGGACAGGGGAAGCGCTACACCTTC.

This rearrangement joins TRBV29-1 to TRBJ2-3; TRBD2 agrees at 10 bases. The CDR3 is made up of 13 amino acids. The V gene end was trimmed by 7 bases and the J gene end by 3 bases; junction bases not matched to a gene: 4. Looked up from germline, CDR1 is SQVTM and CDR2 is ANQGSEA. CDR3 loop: CSAYSGGTDTQYF. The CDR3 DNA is TGCAGCGCCTATAGCGGGGGGACAGATACGCAGTATTTT.

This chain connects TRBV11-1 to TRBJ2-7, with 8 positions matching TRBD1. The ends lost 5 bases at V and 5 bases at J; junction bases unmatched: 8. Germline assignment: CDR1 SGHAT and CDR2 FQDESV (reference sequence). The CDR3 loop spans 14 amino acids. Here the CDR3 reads CASSVDRGWHEQYF. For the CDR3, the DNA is TGTGCCAGCAGCGTCGACAGGGGTTGGCACGAGCAGTACTTC. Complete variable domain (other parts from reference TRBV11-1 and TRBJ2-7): EAEVAQSPRYKITEKSQAVAFWCDPISGHATLYWYRQILGQGPELLVQFQDESVVDDSQLPKDRFSAERLKGVDSTLKIQPAELGDSAMYLCASSVDRGWHEQYFGPGTRLTVT.

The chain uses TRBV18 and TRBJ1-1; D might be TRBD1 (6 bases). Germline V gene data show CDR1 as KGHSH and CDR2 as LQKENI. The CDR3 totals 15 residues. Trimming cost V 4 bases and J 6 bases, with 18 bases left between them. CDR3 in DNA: TGTGCCAGCTCACGCCTTACAGGGTTGAGTGCTGAAGCTTTCTTT. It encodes CASSRLTGLSAEAFF.

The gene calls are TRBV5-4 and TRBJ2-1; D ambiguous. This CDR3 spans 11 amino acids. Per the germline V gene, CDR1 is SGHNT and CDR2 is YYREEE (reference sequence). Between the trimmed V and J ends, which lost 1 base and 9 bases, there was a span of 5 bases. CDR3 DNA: TGTGCCAGCAGCTTGATCGGTGAGCAGTTCTTC. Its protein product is CASSLIGEQFF.

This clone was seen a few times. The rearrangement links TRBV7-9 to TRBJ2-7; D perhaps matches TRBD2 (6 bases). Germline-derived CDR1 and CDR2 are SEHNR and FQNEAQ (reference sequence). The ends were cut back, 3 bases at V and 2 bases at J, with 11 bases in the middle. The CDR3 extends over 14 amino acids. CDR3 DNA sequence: TGTGCCAGCAGCTTTCTGGCGGGACCCTACGAGCAGTACTTC. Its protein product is CASSFLAGPYEQYF.

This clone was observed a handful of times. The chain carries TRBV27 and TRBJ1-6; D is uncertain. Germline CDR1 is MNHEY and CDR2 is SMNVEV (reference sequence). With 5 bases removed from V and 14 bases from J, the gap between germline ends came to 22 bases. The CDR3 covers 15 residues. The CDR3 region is CASSPVAEFPRTLHF. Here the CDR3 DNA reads TGTGCCAGCAGTCCGGTCGCGGAGTTCCCTCGAACCCTCCACTTT.

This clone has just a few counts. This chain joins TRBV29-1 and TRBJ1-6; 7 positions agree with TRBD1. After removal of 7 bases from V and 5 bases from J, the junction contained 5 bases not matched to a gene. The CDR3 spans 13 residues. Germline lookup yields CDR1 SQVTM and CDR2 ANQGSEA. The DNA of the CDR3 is TGCAGCGCACAGGGGTCACATAATTCACCCCTCCACTTT. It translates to CSAQGSHNSPLHF.

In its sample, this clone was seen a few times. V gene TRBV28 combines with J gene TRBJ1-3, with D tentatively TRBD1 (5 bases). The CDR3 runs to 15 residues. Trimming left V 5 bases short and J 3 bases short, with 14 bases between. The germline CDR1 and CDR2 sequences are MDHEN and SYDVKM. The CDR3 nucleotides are TGTGCCAGCAGTGAAGAAGGGGCGGATGGAAACACCATATATTTT. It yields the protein CASSEEGADGNTIYF. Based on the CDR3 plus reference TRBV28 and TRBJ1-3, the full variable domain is DVKVTQSSRYLVKRTGEKVFLECVQDMDHENMFWYRQDPGLGLRLIYFSYDVKMKEKGDIPEGYSVSREKKERFSLILESASTNQTSMYLCASSEEGADGNTIYFGEGSWLTVV.

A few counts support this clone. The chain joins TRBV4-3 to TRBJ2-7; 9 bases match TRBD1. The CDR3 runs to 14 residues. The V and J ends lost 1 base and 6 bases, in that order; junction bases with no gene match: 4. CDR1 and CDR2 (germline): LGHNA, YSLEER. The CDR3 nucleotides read TGCGCCAGCAGCCAAGTGGGACAGGGAACCGAGCAGTACTTC. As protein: CASSQVGQGTEQYF.

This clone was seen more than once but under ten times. The DNA of the CDR3 is TGTGCCAGCAGCCGTCCTACTAGCGGATCCTACAATGAGCAGTTCTTC. It translates to CASSRPTSGSYNEQFF. V gene TRBV7-2 combines with J gene TRBJ2-1; 8 bases line up with TRBD2. V shed 5 bases, J shed 1 base, and the junction held 7 bases outside the gene matches. Germline V gene lookup returns CDR1 SGHTA and CDR2 FQGNSA. This CDR3 is 16 amino acids long.

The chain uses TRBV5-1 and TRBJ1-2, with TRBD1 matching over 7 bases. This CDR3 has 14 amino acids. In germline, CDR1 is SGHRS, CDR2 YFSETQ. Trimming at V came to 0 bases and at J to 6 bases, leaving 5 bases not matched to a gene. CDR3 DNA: TGCGCCAGCAGCTTGGCCGCAGGGGGTGATGGCTACACCTTC. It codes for CASSLAAGGDGYTF.

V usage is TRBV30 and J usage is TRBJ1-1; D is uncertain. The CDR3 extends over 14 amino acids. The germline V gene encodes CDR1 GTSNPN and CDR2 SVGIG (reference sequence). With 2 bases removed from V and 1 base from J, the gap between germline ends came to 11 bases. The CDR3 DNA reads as TGTGCCTGGAGTTCACCGACTGCGAACACTGAAGCTTTCTTT. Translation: CAWSSPTANTEAFF. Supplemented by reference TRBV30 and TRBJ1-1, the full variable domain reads SQTIHQWPATLVQPVGSPLSLECTVEGTSNPNLYWYRQAAGRGLQLLFYSVGIGQISSEVPQNLSASRPQDRQFILSSKKLLLSDSGFYLCAWSSPTANTEAFFGQGTRLTVV.

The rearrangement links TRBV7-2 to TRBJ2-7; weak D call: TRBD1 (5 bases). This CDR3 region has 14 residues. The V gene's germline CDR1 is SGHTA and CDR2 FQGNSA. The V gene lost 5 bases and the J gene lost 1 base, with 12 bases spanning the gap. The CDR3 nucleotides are TGTGCCAGCAGCGCCCTCAGGGAATCCTACGAGCAGTACTTC. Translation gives CASSALRESYEQYF.

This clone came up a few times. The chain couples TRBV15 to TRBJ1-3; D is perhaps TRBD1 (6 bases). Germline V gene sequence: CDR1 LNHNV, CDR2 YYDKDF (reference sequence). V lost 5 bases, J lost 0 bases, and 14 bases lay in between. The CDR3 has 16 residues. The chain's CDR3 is CATSPRQASSGNTIYF. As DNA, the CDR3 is TGTGCCACCAGCCCTCGACAGGCGTCCTCTGGAAACACCATATATTTT.

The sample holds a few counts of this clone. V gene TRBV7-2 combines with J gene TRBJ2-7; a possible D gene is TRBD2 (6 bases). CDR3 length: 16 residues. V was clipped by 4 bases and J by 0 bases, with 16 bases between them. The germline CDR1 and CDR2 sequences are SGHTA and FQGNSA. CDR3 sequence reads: CASSSGLAVSSYEQYF. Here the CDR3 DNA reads TGTGCCAGCAGCTCGGGGTTAGCGGTAAGCTCCTACGAGCAGTACTTC. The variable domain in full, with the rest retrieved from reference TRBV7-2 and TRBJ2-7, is GAGVSQSPSNKVTEKGKDVELRCDPISGHTALYWYRQSLGQGLEFLIYFQGNSAPDKSGLPSDRFSAERTGGSVSTLTIQRTQQEDSAVYLCASSSGLAVSSYEQYFGPGTRLTVT.

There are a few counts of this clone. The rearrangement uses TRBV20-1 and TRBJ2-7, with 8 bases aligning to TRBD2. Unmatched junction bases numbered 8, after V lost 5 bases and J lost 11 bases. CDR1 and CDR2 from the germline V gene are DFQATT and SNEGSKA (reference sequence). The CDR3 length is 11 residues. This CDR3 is CSAPSGLAKYF. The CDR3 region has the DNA TGCAGTGCTCCCTCAGGACTAGCAAAGTACTTC.

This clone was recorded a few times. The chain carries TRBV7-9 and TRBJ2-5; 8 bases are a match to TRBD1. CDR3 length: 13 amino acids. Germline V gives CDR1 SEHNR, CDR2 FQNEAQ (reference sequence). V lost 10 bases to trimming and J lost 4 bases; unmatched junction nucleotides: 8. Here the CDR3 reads CATALGTGETQYF. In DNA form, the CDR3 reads TGTGCCACCGCACTCGGGACAGGAGAGACCCAGTACTTC.

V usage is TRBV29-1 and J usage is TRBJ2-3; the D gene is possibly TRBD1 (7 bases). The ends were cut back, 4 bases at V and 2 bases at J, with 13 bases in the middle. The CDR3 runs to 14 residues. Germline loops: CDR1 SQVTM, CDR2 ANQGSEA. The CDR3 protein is CSVGGTADTDTQYF. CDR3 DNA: TGCAGCGTTGGCGGGACAGCCGACACAGATACGCAGTATTTT.

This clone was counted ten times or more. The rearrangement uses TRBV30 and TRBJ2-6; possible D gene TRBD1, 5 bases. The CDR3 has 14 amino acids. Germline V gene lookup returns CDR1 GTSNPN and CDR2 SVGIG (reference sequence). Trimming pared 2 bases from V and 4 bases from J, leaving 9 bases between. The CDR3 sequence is CAWSSGNGANVLTF. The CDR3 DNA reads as TGTGCCTGGAGTTCAGGGAACGGGGCCAACGTCCTGACTTTC. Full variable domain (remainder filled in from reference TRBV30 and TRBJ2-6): SQTIHQWPATLVQPVGSPLSLECTVEGTSNPNLYWYRQAAGRGLQLLFYSVGIGQISSEVPQNLSASRPQDRQFILSSKKLLLSDSGFYLCAWSSGNGANVLTFGAGSRLTVL.